This entry concerns a single TCR beta chain. What it binds is unknown. With 60 Vbeta and 13 Jbeta primers, the PCR was carried out. The method was immunoSEQ multiplex PCR; TCRdb's version includes in-frame clones alone and lacks a portion of them. Of more than 150,000 clones listed, 82% are singletons. This sample was included in a study of cytomegalovirus exposure and HLA in healthy donors. Study-wide points: Immune exposure was documented only through CMV serostatus. Most TCR sequences showed up rarely, but some public TCRs showed up in many donors. It was taken for granted in presence/absence analyses that sequencing depth across donors was roughly uniform. Reports described diagnosis of cytomegalovirus status by the classifier as highly specific and sensitive.

CDR3 length: 13 residues. V shed 7 bases, J shed 4 bases, and the junction held 3 bases outside the gene matches. The germline gives CDR1 MDHEN, CDR2 SYDVKM. The V and J genes are TRBV28 and TRBJ1-4; 7 bases are a match to TRBD1. Source material: PBMCs. The receptor comes from a man between 35 and 55 years old in good health and CMV-seronegative. CDR3: CASTGQNNEKLFF. The CDR3 region has the DNA TGTGCCAGCACGGGACAGAATAATGAAAAACTGTTTTTT.